This TCR beta chain was profiled in a study of graft-versus-host responses after intestinal transplantation. Findings and limits, study-wide: Recipient bone marrow held GvH clones, some seen earlier in ileum or blood.

TCRdb's copy holds only in-frame clones and misses some; the assay was immunoSEQ multiplex PCR. Of around 25,000 clones in the sample, roughly 95% were seen once. Germline V CDR1 and CDR2: MNHEY, SMNVEV (reference sequence). The CDR3 sequence is 14 residues long. Trimming took 2 bases from V and 8 from J; bases not matched to a gene: 6. For this clone: What it binds is not known.

Sequences were derived from PBMCs, sampled 156 days after intestinal transplant. The chain links TRBV27 to TRBJ2-1, with 7 nucleotides matching TRBD1. This clonotype originated in a human patient who received an intestinal transplant, so some T cells may come from the graft donor. The CDR3: CASSLSDRAYEQFF. The CDR3 nucleotides are TGTGCCAGCAGTTTAAGTGACAGGGCCTATGAGCAGTTCTTC.